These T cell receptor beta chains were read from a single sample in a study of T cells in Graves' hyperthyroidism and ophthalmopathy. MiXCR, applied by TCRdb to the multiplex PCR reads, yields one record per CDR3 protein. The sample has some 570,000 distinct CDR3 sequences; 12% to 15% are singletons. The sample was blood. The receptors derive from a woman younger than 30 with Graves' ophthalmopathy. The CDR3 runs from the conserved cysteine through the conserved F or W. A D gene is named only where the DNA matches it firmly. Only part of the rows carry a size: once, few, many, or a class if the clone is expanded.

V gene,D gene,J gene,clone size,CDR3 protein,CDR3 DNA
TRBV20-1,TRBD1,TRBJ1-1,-,CSASSAQGRTEAFF,TGCAGTGCTAGTTCGGCACAGGGGAGGACTGAAGCTTTCTTT
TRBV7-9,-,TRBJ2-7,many,CASSLGGRGHEQYF,TGTGCCAGCAGCTTAGGTGGAAGGGGCCACGAGCAGTACTTC
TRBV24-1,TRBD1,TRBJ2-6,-,CATGGDRGRSSGANVLTF,TGTGCCACCGGGGGGGACAGGGGCCGAAGCTCTGGGGCCAACGTCCTGACTTTC
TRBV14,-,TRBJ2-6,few,CASSAQGSSGANVLTF,TGTGCCAGCAGCGCACAGGGAAGCTCTGGGGCCAACGTCCTGACTTTC
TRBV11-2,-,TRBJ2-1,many,CASSLIFRAQGEQFF,TGTGCCAGCAGCTTAATCTTCCGGGCCCAAGGTGAGCAGTTCTTC
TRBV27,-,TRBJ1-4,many,CASRIGTTNEKLFF,TGTGCCAGCCGGATAGGGACAACTAATGAAAAACTGTTTTTT
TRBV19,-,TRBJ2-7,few,CASSKRGQTSYEQYF,TGTGCCAGTAGTAAGCGGGGACAGACCTCCTACGAGCAGTACTTC
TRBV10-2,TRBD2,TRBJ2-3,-,CASSEWERGSDTQYF,TGCGCCAGCAGTGAGTGGGAGCGGGGGTCAGATACGCAGTATTTT
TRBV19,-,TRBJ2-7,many,CASSTLTLYEQYF,TGTGCCAGTAGTACATTGACATTGTACGAGCAGTACTTC
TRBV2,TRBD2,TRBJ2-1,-,CASSATSGRALEQFF,TGTGCCAGCAGTGCCACTAGCGGGAGGGCCCTTGAGCAGTTCTTC
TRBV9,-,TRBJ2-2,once,CAGKGSRAGELFF,TGTGCCGGCAAAGGGTCTCGGGCCGGGGAGCTGTTTTTT
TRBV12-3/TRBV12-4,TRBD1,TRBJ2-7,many,CASSFAGGYEQYF,TGTGCCAGCAGTTTTGCAGGGGGCTACGAGCAGTACTTC
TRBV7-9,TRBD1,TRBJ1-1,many,CASSLVGGHEAFF,TGTGCCAGCAGCTTAGTAGGGGGCCATGAAGCTTTCTTT
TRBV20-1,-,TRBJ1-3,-,CSARDNGREGGNTIYF,TGCAGTGCTAGAGATAATGGCAGGGAGGGTGGAAACACCATATATTTT
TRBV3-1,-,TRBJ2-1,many,CASSHTGTAVNEQFF,TGTGCCAGCAGCCACACCGGGACGGCGGTCAATGAGCAGTTCTTC
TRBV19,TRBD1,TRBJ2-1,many,CASKGGDQRSNEQFF,TGTGCCAGCAAAGGGGGCGATCAACGATCCAATGAGCAGTTCTTC
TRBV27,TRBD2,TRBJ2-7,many,CASSFNARSGRGGDEQYF,TGTGCCAGCAGTTTTAATGCACGGTCGGGACGGGGGGGGGACGAGCAGTACTTC
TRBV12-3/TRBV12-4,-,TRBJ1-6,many,CASRFLGPNSPLHF,TGTGCCAGCAGGTTCTTGGGTCCTAATTCACCCCTCCACTTT
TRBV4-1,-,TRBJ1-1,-,CASRGLRNTEAFF,TGCGCCAGCAGAGGACTGAGGAACACTGAAGCTTTCTTT
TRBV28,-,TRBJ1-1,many,CASSLRIEAFF,TGTGCCAGCAGCTTAAGGATAGAAGCTTTCTTT
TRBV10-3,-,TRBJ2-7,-,CATMKVYTSYEQYF,TGTGCCACAATGAAAGTCTACACCTCCTACGAGCAGTACTTC
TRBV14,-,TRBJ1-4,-,CASSQVRGWDEKLFF,TGTGCCAGCAGCCAAGTCCGGGGATGGGATGAAAAACTGTTTTTT
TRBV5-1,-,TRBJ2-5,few,CASRSPTEETQYF,TGCGCCAGCAGGTCTCCGACCGAGGAGACCCAGTACTTC
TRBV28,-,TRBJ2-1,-,CASREGVRSYNEQFF,TGTGCCAGCAGGGAGGGAGTACGATCCTACAATGAGCAGTTCTTC
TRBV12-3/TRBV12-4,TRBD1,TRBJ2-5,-,CASCPGTGAGETQYF,TGTGCCAGCTGTCCCGGGACAGGGGCAGGGGAGACCCAGTACTTC
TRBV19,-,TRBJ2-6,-,CASHENSGANVLTF,TGTGCCAGTCACGAGAACTCTGGGGCCAACGTCCTGACTTTC
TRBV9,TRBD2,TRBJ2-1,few,CASNNPGTSRYNEQFF,TGTGCCAGCAACAATCCCGGGACTAGCAGATACAATGAGCAGTTCTTC
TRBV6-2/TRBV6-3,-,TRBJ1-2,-,CASMLFGVGIGGYTF,TGTGCCAGCATGTTGTTTGGGGTAGGAATCGGGGGCTACACCTTC
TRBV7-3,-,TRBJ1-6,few,CASSLSGRGSSPLHF,TGTGCCAGCAGCTTATCGGGACGGGGGAGTTCACCCCTCCACTTT
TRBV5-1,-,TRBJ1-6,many,CASTHRSELNSPLHF,TGCGCCAGCACCCATCGGAGCGAGTTGAATTCACCCCTCCACTTT
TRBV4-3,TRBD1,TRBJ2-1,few,CASSRDRGSEQFF,TGCGCCAGCAGCCGCGACAGGGGGAGTGAGCAGTTCTTC
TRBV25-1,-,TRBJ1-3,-,CASSESGVYSGNTIYF,TGTGCCAGCAGTGAATCGGGGGTGTACTCTGGAAACACCATATATTTT
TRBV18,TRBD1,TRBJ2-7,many,CASSTGRFNEQYF,TGTGCCAGCTCGACAGGGAGATTCAACGAGCAGTACTTC
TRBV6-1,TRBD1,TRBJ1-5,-,CATRRPGQGQPQHF,TGTGCCACTCGTAGACCCGGACAGGGCCAGCCCCAGCATTTT
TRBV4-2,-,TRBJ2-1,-,CASSQATNQASDEQFF,TGTGCCAGCAGCCAAGCCACCAACCAAGCTAGCGATGAGCAGTTCTTC
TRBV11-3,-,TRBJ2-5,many,CASSSRVDDGTQYF,TGTGCCAGCAGCTCGAGGGTGGATGATGGGACCCAGTACTTC
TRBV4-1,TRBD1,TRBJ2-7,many,CASSQGTGRTTQQYF,TGCGCCAGCAGCCAGGGGACAGGGAGGACTACGCAGCAGTACTTC
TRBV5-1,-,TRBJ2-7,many,CASSLALEPYEQYF,TGCGCCAGCAGCCTGGCATTAGAACCCTACGAGCAGTACTTC
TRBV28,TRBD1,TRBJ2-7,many,CASSLGRGNIYEQYF,TGTGCCAGCAGTTTAGGCAGGGGGAACATTTACGAGCAGTACTTC
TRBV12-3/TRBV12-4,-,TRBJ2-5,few,CASSLGGSGSVGETQYF,TGTGCCAGCAGTTTGGGGGGCTCGGGTAGCGTGGGGGAGACCCAGTACTTC
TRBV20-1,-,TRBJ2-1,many,CRLENSYNEQFF,TGCAGACTCGAGAACTCCTACAATGAGCAGTTCTTC
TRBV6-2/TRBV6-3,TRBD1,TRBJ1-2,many,CASSSNRQGSFYGYTF,TGTGCCAGCAGCTCGAATCGACAGGGATCTTTCTATGGCTACACCTTC